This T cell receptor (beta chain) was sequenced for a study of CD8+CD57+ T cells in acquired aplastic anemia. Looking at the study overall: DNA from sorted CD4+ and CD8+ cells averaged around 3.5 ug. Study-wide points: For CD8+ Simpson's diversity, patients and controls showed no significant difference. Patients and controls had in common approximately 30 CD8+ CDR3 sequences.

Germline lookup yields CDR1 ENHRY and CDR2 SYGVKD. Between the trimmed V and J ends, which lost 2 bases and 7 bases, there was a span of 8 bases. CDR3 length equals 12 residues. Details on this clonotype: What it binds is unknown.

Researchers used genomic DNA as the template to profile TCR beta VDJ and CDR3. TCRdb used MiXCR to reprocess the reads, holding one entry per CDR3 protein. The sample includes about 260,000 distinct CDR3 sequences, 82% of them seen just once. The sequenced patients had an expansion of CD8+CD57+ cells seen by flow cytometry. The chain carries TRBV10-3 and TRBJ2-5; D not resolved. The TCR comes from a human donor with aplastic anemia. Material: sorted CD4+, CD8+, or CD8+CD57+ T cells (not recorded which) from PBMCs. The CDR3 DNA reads TGTGCCATCAGTGAGGGTCCAGGGACCCAGTACTTC. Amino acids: CAISEGPGTQYF.